The next 2 T cell receptor beta chains were all read from a single sample in a study of cytomegalovirus exposure and HLA in healthy donors. Primers included in the PCR were 60 Vbeta and 13 Jbeta primers. The method was immunoSEQ multiplex PCR; TCRdb's version includes in-frame clones alone and lacks a portion of them. The sample has 200,000 to 250,000 clones, approximately 79% seen once; the top ten hold 0.22%. The material sequenced was PBMCs. The receptors originated from a girl aged 2-10 years in good health and CMV-seronegative.

The chain uses TRBV4-1 and TRBJ1-4; possibly TRBD1 for D (6 bases). Germline CDR1 reads MGHRA; CDR2 reads YSYEKL. The CDR3 spans 16 residues. Trimming removed 1 base at V and 5 bases at J, with 14 bases between. The CDR3: CASSQGGAGVNEKLFF. The CDR3 region has the DNA TGCGCCAGCAGCCAAGGAGGGGCAGGGGTAAATGAAAAACTGTTTTTT.

The chain links TRBV2 to TRBJ1-2, with D unclear. Germline CDR1 SNHLY, CDR2 FYNNEI. The germline V and J ends were trimmed by 3 bases and 8 bases, with 7 bases remaining between them. This CDR3 region has 11 residues. CDR3 residues: CASSDGSGYTF. The CDR3 DNA reads TGTGCCAGCAGTGATGGTAGCGGCTACACCTTC.